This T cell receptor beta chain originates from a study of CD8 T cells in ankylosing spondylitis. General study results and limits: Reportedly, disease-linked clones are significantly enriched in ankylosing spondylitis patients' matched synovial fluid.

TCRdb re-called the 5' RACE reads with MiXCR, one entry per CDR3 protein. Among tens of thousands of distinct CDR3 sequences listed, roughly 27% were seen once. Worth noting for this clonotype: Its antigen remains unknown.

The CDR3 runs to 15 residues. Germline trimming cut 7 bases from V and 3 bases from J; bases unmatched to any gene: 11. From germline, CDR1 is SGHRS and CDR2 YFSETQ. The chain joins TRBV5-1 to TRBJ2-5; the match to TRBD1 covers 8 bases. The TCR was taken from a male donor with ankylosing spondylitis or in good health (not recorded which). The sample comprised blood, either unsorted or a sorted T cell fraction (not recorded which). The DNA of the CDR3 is TGCGCCAGCGGAACAGGGGGGACAGTCGAAGAGACCCAGTACTTC. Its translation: CASGTGGTVEETQYF.